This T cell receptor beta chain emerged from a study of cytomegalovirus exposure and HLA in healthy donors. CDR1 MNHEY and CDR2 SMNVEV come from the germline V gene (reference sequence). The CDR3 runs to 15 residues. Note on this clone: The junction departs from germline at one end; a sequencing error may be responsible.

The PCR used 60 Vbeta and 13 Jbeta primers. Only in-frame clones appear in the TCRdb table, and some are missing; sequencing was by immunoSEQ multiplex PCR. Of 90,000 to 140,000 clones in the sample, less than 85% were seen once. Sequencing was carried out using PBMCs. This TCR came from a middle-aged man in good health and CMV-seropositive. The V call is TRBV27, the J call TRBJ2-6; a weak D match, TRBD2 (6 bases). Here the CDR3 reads CASSLGGAGANGLTF. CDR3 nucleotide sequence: TGTGCCAGCAGTTTAGGAGGGGCTGGGGCCAACGGCCTGACTTTC. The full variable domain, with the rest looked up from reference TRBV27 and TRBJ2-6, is EAQVTQNPRYLITVTGKKLTVTCSQNMNHEYMSWYRQDPGLGLRQIYYSMNVEVTDKGDVPEGYKVSRKEKRNFPLILESPSPNQTSLYFCASSLGGAGANGLTFGAGSRLTVL.